This T cell receptor beta chain stems from a study of CD8 T cells in ankylosing spondylitis (dated by TCRdb to 2015 to 2018). Regarding the research as a whole: T cell receptor beta repertoires were profiled in healthy donors and ankylosing spondylitis patients so that disease-linked TCR variants could be found. In total, the full study cohort was made up of nearly 110 healthy donors and more than 20 ankylosing spondylitis patients. Peripheral blood was sampled, and synovial fluid was additionally collected from ankylosing spondylitis patients. Paper-wide results and their limitations: A CD8+ phenotype was shown by the disease-linked clones, which were found at relatively low frequencies in peripheral blood. A TCR beta motif of seven or eight highly homologous amino acid variants appeared characteristic of blood from ankylosing spondylitis patients. Some motif variants were previously reported in synovial fluid and blood of reactive arthritis patients, suggesting common disease-initiation mechanisms. According to the report, matched synovial fluid samples from ankylosing spondylitis patients were significantly enriched for the disease-linked clones.

In its sample, this clonotype was seen once. Its antigen remains unidentified. Base quality data are lacking; no much larger clone is found one base away. A solitary read yields weak support. The CDR3 runs 10 residues from the cysteine to the phenylalanine. The kept DNA is CDR3 alone, 30 bases in frame from the first base. The trim is 8 bases for V and 6 bases for J, with a gap of 5 bases between the germline ends. The listed sequencing device is Illumina HiSeq 2500. Quantitative 5'-RACE with molecular barcodes was used to prepare TCR beta libraries. Per the authors' processing: Disease-linked TCR variants were identified with a new computational method built on a probabilistic model of VDJ rearrangement. TCRdb handled the public reads itself, with Q25 trimming in fastp and clone calling in MiXCR, and kept productive beta chains. CDR3 protein sequences are deduplicated, and each keeps its most common genes and DNA. TCRdb, rather than the study authors, made the V and J calls. In all, the sample holds fewer than 130,000 distinct CDR3 sequences, and 24% of those were seen once. The ten largest clones take up roughly an eighth of the sample.

Synovial fluid samples were paired with blood samples taken from the same ankylosing spondylitis patients. The sample taken for sequencing was synovial fluid, either unsorted or a sorted T cell fraction (not recorded which). The TCR sequence derives from a male donor with ankylosing spondylitis. The chain is encoded by TRBV12-3 or TRBV12-4 joined to TRBJ1-3; no D gene call is confident. The encoded CDR3 is CASSLNTIYF. The DNA is TGTGCCAGCTCCCTAAACACCATATATTTT.